This is a list of T cell receptor beta chains from one sample in a study of blood T cell repertoires in COVID-19. Profiled with immunoSEQ multiplex PCR; TCRdb holds only in-frame clones, not every one. The data contain about 81,000 clones, about 91% of them singletons. The specimen sequenced was peripheral blood. The receptor source for this set is a man aged 70-80 years with active or convalescent COVID-19. The CDR3 runs from the conserved cysteine through the conserved F or W. A D gene is named only where the DNA matches it firmly. Rows give clone size only sometimes, using once, few, many, or a class for an expanded clone.

V gene,J gene,clone size,D gene,CDR3 protein,CDR3 DNA
TRBV3-1/TRBV3-2,TRBJ2-3,-,TRBD1,CASSHQGVRTDTQYF,TGTGCCAGCAGCCATCAGGGGGTTCGCACAGATACGCAGTATTTT
TRBV9,TRBJ2-5,-,TRBD2,CASSHRGGTRIETQYF,TGTGCCAGCAGCCACCGGGGAGGGACCCGGATAGAGACCCAGTACTTC
TRBV7-3,TRBJ1-2,-,-,CASSPNGVDGYTF,TGTGCCAGCAGCCCAAACGGGGTCGATGGCTACACCTTC
TRBV5-6,TRBJ2-2,-,TRBD1,CASSLYGQGGRTNTGELFF,TGTGCCAGCAGCTTGTATGGACAGGGAGGCAGAACGAACACCGGGGAGCTGTTTTTT
TRBV30,TRBJ1-2,-,-,CAWSVQTQLWRPYGYTF,TGTGCCTGGAGTGTACAGACCCAACTCTGGCGTCCCTATGGCTACACCTTC
TRBV28,TRBJ1-5,-,-,CASIQGLNQPQHF,TGTGCCAGCATACAGGGTTTGAATCAGCCCCAGCATTTT
TRBV24-1,TRBJ1-4,-,TRBD1,CATSVDRALVATNEKLFF,TGTGCCACCAGTGTAGACAGGGCTCTAGTTGCAACTAATGAAAAACTGTTTTTT
TRBV27,TRBJ2-3,-,-,CASSLLDSTDTQYF,TGTGCCAGCAGTTTACTAGATAGCACAGATACGCAGTATTTT
TRBV9,TRBJ2-2,-,-,CASSPRAGRNTGELFF,TGTGCCAGCAGCCCGCGCGCGGGGAGAAACACCGGGGAGCTGTTTTTT
TRBV9,TRBJ2-1,medium-sized,-,CASSTEDSVSSYNEQFF,TGTGCCAGCAGCACGGAGGACAGTGTTAGCTCCTACAATGAGCAGTTCTTC
TRBV19,TRBJ1-5,once,-,CASSVDIGSNQPQHF,TGTGCCAGTAGTGTGGACATTGGGAGCAATCAGCCCCAGCATTTT
TRBV15,TRBJ1-2,-,-,CATSTGGRPFGVNYGYTF,TGTGCCACCAGCACCGGGGGAAGGCCTTTCGGAGTTAACTATGGCTACACCTTC
TRBV12-3/TRBV12-4,TRBJ1-1,-,-,CASSLTQYTEAFF,TGTGCCAGCAGTTTGACACAGTACACTGAAGCTTTCTTT
TRBV19,TRBJ2-1,-,TRBD1,CATDRGSYNEQFF,TGTGCCACCGACAGGGGATCCTACAATGAGCAGTTCTTC
TRBV5-1,TRBJ2-7,-,TRBD1,CASSSQGATYEQYF,TGCGCCAGCAGCTCTCAGGGGGCTACGTACGAGCAGTACTTC
TRBV10-3,TRBJ2-3,-,TRBD2,CAIKPRGATDTQYF,TGTGCCATCAAGCCGCGGGGGGCCACAGATACGCAGTATTTT
TRBV9,TRBJ2-7,-,-,CASSLHGQSGNYEQYF,TGTGCCAGCAGCCTGCACGGACAGTCGGGGAACTACGAGCAGTACTTC
TRBV11-3,TRBJ1-6,-,-,CASSFTGQDSPLHF,TGTGCCAGCAGCTTTACAGGGCAGGATTCACCCCTCCACTTT
TRBV5-4,TRBJ2-3,-,-,CATQTQRTTDTQYF,TGTGCCACCCAAACTCAGCGAACCACAGATACGCAGTATTTT
TRBV3-1/TRBV3-2,TRBJ2-7,-,-,CASSPPRAYEQYF,TGTGCCAGCAGCCCTCCGAGGGCCTACGAGCAGTACTTC
TRBV7-2,TRBJ1-6,-,TRBD1,CASSLTGQGYNSPLHF,TGTGCCAGCAGCTTAACGGGACAGGGTTATAATTCACCCCTCCACTTT
TRBV9,TRBJ2-3,-,-,CASSVGGIRGDTQYF,TGTGCCAGCAGCGTAGGAGGGATTAGAGGGGATACGCAGTATTTT
TRBV4-2,TRBJ2-7,-,-,CASSREVNQLSYEQYF,TGTGCCAGCAGCCGCGAGGTGAACCAACTCTCCTACGAGCAGTACTTC
TRBV5-1,TRBJ1-1,once,-,CASSSRFGGSPNTEAFF,TGCGCCAGCAGCTCCCGGTTTGGCGGGTCCCCGAACACTGAAGCTTTCTTT
TRBV6-2/TRBV6-3,TRBJ2-5,once,TRBD2,CASSNFRLAGRETQYF,TGTGCCAGCAGTAATTTTAGACTAGCGGGTCGGGAGACCCAGTACTTC
TRBV7-2,TRBJ2-2,-,TRBD2,CASSHLGTSNTGELFF,TGTGCCAGCAGCCACCTTGGGACTAGTAACACCGGGGAGCTGTTTTTT
TRBV19,TRBJ1-5,-,-,CASSKGFAGNQPQHF,TGTGCCAGTAGTAAAGGTTTCGCGGGAAATCAGCCCCAGCATTTT
TRBV6-4,TRBJ1-2,-,-,CARGPGQRTLPFYGYTF,TGTGCCAGGGGACCAGGACAGCGTACCCTCCCTTTTTATGGCTACACCTTC
TRBV4-1,TRBJ2-7,-,TRBD2,CASSHTSGGEQYF,TGCGCCAGCAGCCACACTAGCGGGGGTGAGCAGTACTTC
TRBV28,TRBJ1-6,-,-,CASTIGREIYNSPLHF,TGTGCCAGCACCATCGGCCGGGAAATCTATAATTCACCCCTCCACTTT
TRBV5-5,TRBJ1-1,-,-,CASSFRGSQGAFF,TGTGCCAGCAGCTTCCGAGGGTCACAAGGAGCTTTCTTT